Presented here are 8 T cell receptor beta chains from one specimen sequenced in a study of blood T cell repertoires in COVID-19. Method: immunoSEQ multiplex PCR; TCRdb's copy keeps in-frame clones and lacks some. The sample has just over 20,000 clones, 86% seen once. The sequenced material came from peripheral blood. The receptors derive from a man aged 50-59 years with active COVID-19.

The genes are TRBV10-3 and TRBJ2-1; 7 positions match TRBD2. The J segment lost 5 bases and the V segment lost 6 bases, leaving 7 bases of the junction unmatched. The CDR3 contains 14 residues. CDR1 is ENHRY and CDR2 is SYGVKD in the germline V gene. The CDR3 nucleotides are TGTGCCATCAGGATGACGGCGGGGGACAATGAGCAGTTCTTC. This encodes CAIRMTAGDNEQFF.

The V gene is TRBV6-5, the J gene TRBJ2-7; 8 bases are a match to TRBD2. The CDR3 is made up of 15 amino acids. CDR1 MNHEY and CDR2 SVGAGI come from the germline V gene. Losses at the gene ends were 5 bases for V and 4 bases for J; bases not matched to a gene: 10. CDR3 protein: CASSPSGGAFYEQYF. The CDR3, as DNA: TGTGCCAGCAGTCCGTCCGGGGGGGCCTTTTACGAGCAGTACTTC.

This clone was recorded only once. The chain links TRBV6-1 to TRBJ1-6; 8 positions agree with TRBD1. Germline V CDR1 and CDR2: MNHNS, SASEGT. The CDR3 contains 15 residues. V lost 2 bases, J lost 10 bases, and 7 bases stayed unmatched. The CDR3 bases are TGTGCCAGCAGTGAATCGTCAGGGGGCGAGTCACCCCTCCACTTT. It translates to CASSESSGGESPLHF.

The J gene is TRBJ1-2, the V gene TRBV18; TRBD1 matches 7 bases. From germline, CDR1 is KGHSH and CDR2 LQKENI. The junction had 8 bases not matched to a gene; V was cut back by 4 bases and J by 6 bases. The CDR3 runs to 14 residues. CDR3 DNA sequence: TGTGCCAGCTCACACCCACTCACAGGGGATGGCTACACCTTC. Translated: CASSHPLTGDGYTF.

A single count supports this clone. The gene calls are TRBV7-3 and TRBJ2-3, with D possibly TRBD1 on 5 matching bases. Trimming removed 3 bases from V and 0 bases from J, with 10 bases in between. The germline V gene encodes CDR1 SGHTA and CDR2 FQGTGA. This CDR3 has 15 residues. The CDR3: CASSLRQGSTDTQYF. CDR3 bases: TGTGCCAGCAGCTTGCGCCAGGGAAGCACAGATACGCAGTATTTT.

The rearrangement uses TRBV6-1 and TRBJ2-5, with 7 bases that match TRBD2. This CDR3 is 14 amino acids long. With V trimmed by 2 bases and J by 2 bases, 2 bases remained unmatched. Germline V CDR1 and CDR2: MNHNS, SASEGT. The CDR3 bases are TGTGCCAGCAGTGAAACTAGCGTACAAGAGACCCAGTACTTC. Translated, it gives CASSETSVQETQYF.

V is TRBV7-8 and J is TRBJ2-3, with D perhaps TRBD1 (6 bases). Trimming pared 7 bases from V and 0 bases from J, leaving 26 bases between. CDR3 length: 19 amino acids. CDR1 is SGHVS and CDR2 is FQNEAQ in the germline V gene. The CDR3 loop reads CASTPARQARVSSTDTQYF. The CDR3 bases are TGTGCCAGCACCCCCGCCCGACAGGCGCGGGTCTCTAGCACAGATACGCAGTATTTT.

This chain connects TRBV6-2 or TRBV6-3 to TRBJ2-7, with TRBD1 identical over 7 bases. Germline values: CDR1 MNHEY, CDR2 SVGEGT. CDR3 length equals 16 residues. V shed 0 bases, J shed 3 bases, and the junction held 8 bases outside the gene matches. The CDR3 sequence is CASSYSVRQGGYEQYF. CDR3 nucleotides: TGTGCCAGCAGTTACTCTGTCCGACAGGGCGGCTACGAGCAGTACTTC.